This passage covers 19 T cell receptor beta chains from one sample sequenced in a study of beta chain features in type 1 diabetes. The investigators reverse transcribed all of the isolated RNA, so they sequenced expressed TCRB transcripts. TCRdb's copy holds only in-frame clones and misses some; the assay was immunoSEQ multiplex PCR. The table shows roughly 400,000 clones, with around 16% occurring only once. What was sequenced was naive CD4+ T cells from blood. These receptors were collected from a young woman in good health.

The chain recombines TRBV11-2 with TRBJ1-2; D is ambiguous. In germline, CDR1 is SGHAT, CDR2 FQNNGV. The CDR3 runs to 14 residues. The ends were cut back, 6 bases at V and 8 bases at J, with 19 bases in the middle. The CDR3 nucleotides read TGTGCCAGCAGAGGAGGGAGGCAGTCCCTAGGCTACACCTTC. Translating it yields CASRGGRQSLGYTF.

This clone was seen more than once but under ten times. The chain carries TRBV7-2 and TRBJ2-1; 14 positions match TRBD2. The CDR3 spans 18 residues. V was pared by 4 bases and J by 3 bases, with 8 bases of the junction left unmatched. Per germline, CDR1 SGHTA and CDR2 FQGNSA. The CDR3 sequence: CASSSRGLAGENYNEQFF. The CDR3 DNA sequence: TGTGCCAGCAGCTCACGGGGACTAGCGGGAGAAAACTACAATGAGCAGTTCTTC.

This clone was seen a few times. The CDR3 DNA follows: TGTGCCAGCAGCGTTAACACCAACTATGGCTACACCTTC. This codes for CASSVNTNYGYTF. The V and J genes are TRBV9 and TRBJ1-2; D not resolved. V lost 2 bases and J lost 2, with 7 bases in between. The CDR3 has 13 residues. The germline V gene has CDR1 SGDLS and CDR2 YYNGEE.

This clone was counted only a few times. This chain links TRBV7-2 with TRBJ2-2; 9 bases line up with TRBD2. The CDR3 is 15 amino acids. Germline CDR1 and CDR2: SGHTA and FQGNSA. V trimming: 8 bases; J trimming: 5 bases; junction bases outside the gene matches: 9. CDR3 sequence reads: CASFSRLAGTGELFF. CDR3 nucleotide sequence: TGTGCCAGCTTTAGTCGGCTAGCGGGGACCGGGGAGCTGTTTTTT.

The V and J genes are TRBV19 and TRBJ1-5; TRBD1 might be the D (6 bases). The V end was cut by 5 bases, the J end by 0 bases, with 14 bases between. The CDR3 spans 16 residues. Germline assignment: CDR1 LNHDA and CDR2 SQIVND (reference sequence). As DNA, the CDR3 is TGTGCCAGTAGTTTGCTACAGGGCCCTAGCAATCAGCCCCAGCATTTT. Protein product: CASSLLQGPSNQPQHF.

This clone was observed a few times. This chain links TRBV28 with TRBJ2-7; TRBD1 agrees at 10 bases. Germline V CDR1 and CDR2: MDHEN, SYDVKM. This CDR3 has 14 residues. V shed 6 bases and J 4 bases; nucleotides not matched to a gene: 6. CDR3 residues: CASSNDRGLYEQYF. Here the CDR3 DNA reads TGTGCCAGCAGCAATGACAGGGGGCTATACGAGCAGTACTTC.

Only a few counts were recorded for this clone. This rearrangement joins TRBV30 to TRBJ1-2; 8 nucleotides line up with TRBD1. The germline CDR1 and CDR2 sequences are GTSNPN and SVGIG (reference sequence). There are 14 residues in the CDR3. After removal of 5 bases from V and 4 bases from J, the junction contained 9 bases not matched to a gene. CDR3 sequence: CAWESTGVLYGYTF. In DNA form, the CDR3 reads TGTGCCTGGGAATCGACAGGGGTTCTCTATGGCTACACCTTC.

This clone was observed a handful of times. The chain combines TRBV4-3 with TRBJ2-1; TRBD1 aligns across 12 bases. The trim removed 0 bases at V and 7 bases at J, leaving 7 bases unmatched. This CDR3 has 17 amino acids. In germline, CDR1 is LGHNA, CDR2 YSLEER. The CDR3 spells CASSQDWGDRGLNEQFF. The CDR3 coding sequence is TGCGCCAGCAGCCAAGATTGGGGGGACAGGGGGCTAAATGAGCAGTTCTTC.

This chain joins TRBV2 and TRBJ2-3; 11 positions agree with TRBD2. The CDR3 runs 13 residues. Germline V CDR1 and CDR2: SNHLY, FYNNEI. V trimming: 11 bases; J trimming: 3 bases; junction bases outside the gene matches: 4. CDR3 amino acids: CAGRTSGTDTQYF. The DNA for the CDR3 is TGTGCCGGAAGGACTAGCGGGACAGATACGCAGTATTTT.

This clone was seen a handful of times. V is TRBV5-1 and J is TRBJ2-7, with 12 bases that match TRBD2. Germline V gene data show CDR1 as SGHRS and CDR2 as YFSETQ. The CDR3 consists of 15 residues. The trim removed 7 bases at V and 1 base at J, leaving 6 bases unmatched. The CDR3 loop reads CASGRLAGASYEQYF. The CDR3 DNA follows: TGCGCCAGCGGCCGACTAGCGGGAGCATCCTACGAGCAGTACTTC.

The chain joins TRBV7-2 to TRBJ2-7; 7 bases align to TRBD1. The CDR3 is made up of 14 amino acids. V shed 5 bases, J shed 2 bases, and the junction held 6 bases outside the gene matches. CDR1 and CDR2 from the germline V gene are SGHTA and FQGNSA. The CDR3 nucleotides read TGTGCCAGCAGCCCTGGACAGGTTGCCTACGAGCAGTACTTC. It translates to CASSPGQVAYEQYF. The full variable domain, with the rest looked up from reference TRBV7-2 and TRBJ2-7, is GAGVSQSPSNKVTEKGKDVELRCDPISGHTALYWYRQSLGQGLEFLIYFQGNSAPDKSGLPSDRFSAERTGGSVSTLTIQRTQQEDSAVYLCASSPGQVAYEQYFGPGTRLTVT.

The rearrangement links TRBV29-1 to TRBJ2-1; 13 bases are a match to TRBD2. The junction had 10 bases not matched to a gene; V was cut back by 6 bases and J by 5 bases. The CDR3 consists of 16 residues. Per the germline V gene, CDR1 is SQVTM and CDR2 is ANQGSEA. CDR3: CSVYTAGLAGHNEQFF. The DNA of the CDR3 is TGCAGCGTGTATACAGCGGGACTAGCGGGGCACAATGAGCAGTTCTTC.

CDR3 sequence (DNA): TGTGCCAGCAGCCTACGCGAGGGCCACTATGAGCAGTTCTTC. Its translation is CASSLREGHYEQFF. V and J are TRBV7-8 and TRBJ2-1; weak D call: TRBD2 (5 bases). CDR1 is SGHVS, CDR2 FQNEAQ, per germline. The V and J ends lost 5 bases and 8 bases respectively, with 16 bases between them. The CDR3 length is 14 residues.

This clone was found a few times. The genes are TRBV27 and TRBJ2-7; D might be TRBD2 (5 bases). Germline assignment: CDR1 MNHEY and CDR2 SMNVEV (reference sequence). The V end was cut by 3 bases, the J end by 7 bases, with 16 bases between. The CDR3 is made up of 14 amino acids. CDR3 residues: CASSFGEGLGEQYF. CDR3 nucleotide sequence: TGTGCCAGCAGTTTCGGAGAGGGCCTGGGTGAGCAGTACTTC.

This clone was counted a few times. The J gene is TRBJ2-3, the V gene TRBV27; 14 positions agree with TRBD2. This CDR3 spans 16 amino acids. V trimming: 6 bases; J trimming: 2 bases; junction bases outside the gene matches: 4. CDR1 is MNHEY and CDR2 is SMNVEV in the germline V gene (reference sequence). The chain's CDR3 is CASSRGLAGVTDTQYF. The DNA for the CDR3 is TGTGCCAGCAGCCGGGGACTAGCGGGAGTCACAGATACGCAGTATTTT.

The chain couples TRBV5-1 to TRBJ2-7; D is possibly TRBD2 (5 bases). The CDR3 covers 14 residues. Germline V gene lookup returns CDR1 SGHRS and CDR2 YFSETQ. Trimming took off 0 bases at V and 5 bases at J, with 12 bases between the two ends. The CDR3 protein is CASSLVAEANEQYF. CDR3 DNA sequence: TGCGCCAGCAGCTTGGTGGCGGAGGCCAACGAGCAGTACTTC.

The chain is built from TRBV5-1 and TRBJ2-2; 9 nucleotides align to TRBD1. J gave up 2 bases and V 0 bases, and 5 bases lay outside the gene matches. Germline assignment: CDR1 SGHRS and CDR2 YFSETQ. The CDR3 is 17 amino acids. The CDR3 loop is CASSLARGQGNTGELFF. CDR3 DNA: TGCGCCAGCAGCTTGGCCAGGGGACAGGGCAACACCGGGGAGCTGTTTTTT.

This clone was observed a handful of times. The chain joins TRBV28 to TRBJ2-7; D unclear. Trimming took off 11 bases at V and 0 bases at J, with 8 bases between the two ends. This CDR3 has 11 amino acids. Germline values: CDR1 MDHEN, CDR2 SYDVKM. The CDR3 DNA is TGTGCCGTTACAAACTCCTACGAGCAGTACTTC. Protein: CAVTNSYEQYF.

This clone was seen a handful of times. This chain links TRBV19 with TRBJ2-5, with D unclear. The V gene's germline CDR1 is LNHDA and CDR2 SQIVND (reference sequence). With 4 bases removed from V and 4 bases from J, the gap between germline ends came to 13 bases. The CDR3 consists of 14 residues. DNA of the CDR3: TGTGCCAGTAGTACCCCAGGATCCGCAGAGACCCAGTACTTC. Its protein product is CASSTPGSAETQYF.